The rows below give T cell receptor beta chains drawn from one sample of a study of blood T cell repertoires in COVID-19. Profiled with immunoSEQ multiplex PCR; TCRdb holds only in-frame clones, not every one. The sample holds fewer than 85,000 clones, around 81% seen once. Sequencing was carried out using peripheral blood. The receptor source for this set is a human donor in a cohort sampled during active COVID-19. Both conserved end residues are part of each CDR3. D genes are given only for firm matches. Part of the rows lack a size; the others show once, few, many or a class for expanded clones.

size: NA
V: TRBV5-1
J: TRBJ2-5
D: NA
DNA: TGCGCCAGCAGCTTGGAGAGGGGGGGTTTGGAGACCCAGTACTTC
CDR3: CASSLERGGLETQYF

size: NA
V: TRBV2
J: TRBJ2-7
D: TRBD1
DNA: TGTGCCAGCAGTGAACCCGGGACAGGGGATGCCTACGAGCAGTACTTC
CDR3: CASSEPGTGDAYEQYF

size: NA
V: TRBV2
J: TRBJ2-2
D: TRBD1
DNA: TGTGCCAGCAGTGAAGGACAGGGATGGGCCGGGGAGCTGTTTTTT
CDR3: CASSEGQGWAGELFF

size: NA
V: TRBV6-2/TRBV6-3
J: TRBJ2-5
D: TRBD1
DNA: TGTGCCAGCAGTTACGGGACAGTAAAAGAGACCCAGTACTTC
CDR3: CASSYGTVKETQYF

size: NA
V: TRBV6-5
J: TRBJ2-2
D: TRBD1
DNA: TGTGCCAGCAGCCGCGGACAGGGGGACGCCGGGGAGCTGTTTTTT
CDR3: CASSRGQGDAGELFF

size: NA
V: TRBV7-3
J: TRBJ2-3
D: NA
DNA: TGTGCCAGCAGCCCCAGGGTTCTAGATACGCAGTATTTT
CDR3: CASSPRVLDTQYF

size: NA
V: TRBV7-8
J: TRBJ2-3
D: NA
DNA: TGTGCCAGCAGCATAGCGGTTGGGACAGCCGATACGCAGTATTTT
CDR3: CASSIAVGTADTQYF

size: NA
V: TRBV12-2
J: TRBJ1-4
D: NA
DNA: TGTGCAAGTCGCTTCTTAGGCAGGGGTGCTTCTGGTGAAAAACTGTTTTTT
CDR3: CASRFLGRGASGEKLFF

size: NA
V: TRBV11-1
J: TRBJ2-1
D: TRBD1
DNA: TGTGCCAGCAGCCAGGGACAGGGAGACAATGAGCAGTTCTTC
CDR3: CASSQGQGDNEQFF

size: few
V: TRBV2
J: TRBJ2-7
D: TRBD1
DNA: TGTGCCAGCAGGGCCTCAGGGGGCTCTGCCTACGAGCAGTACTTC
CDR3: CASRASGGSAYEQYF

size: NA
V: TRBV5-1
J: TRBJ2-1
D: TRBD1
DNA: TGCGCCAGCAGACCGCCCGGACAGGGGGCGAGCTCCTACAATGAGCAGTTCTTC
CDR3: CASRPPGQGASSYNEQFF

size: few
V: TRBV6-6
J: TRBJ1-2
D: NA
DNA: TGTGCCAGCAGGATGGACAAGACATATGGCTACACCTTC
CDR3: CASRMDKTYGYTF

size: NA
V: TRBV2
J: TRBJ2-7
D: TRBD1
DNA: TGTGCCAGCAGGTTGACAGGGAGCTACGAGCAGTACTTC
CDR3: CASRLTGSYEQYF

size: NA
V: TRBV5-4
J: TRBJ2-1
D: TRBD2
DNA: TGTGCCAGCAGCTTACCGGGACTAGCGGGACCCAATGAGCAGTTCTTC
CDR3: CASSLPGLAGPNEQFF

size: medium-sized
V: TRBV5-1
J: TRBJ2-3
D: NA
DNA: TGCGCCAGCAGCCCTGGACAGCCTAATACGCAGTATTTT
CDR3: CASSPGQPNTQYF